This TCR beta chain was sequenced in a study of shared clonotypes between healthy human individuals (dated by TCRdb to 2018 to 2021). Regarding the research as a whole: The cohort comprised two women and a few men aged 18 to 49 years. For each donor, CD4 naive and CD4 memory were each given three plates, CD8 naive was given two plates, and CD8 memory was given one plate. The study deeply sequenced blood TCR repertoires of about five healthy adults to estimate repertoire size and the extent of clonotype sharing between individuals. To increase sequencing depth and limit assay-specific biases, different laboratories used diverse techniques to prepare libraries and sequence TCR repertoires. Leukapheresis yielded between about 0.9 and 9 billion PBMCs per donor.

Using the deep immunoSEQ assay, multiplex PCR amplified TCR CDR3 regions from genomic DNA. Extracted genomic DNA from each cell subset was spread evenly across all wells of several immunoSEQ 96-well plates, with each plate serving as a replicate. For sorted subsets, each replicate PCR was loaded with around 220 ng genomic DNA, equivalent to 25,000 to 30,000 T cell genomes. The purified libraries were quantified using a Qubit 3.0 fluorometer, sized with a Bioanalyzer 2100, and then quantified again using the KAPA Library Quantification kit. Each immunoSEQ 96-well plate was sequenced on its own single-read 150-cycle Illumina NextSeq 550 flow cell. For the original study's pipeline: Because the immunoSEQ output held only junctional sequences and lacked quality scores, the filtering could not match the filtering applied to full-length reads. To assign V/J genes and CDR3, sequences were annotated against IMGT germline references using PyIR, a Python wrapper for IgBLAST v1.9. Reads were removed for weak V/J assignments (E-value above 1e-6), missing CDR3, stop codons, out-of-frame junctions, or ambiguous translated residues. V3J clonotypes were defined as sequences sharing the same inferred V gene, J gene, and CDR3 amino acid sequence. Percentage overlap between repertoires was computed as shared unique clonotypes divided by the size of the smaller repertoire. RTK rarefaction, the Chao1 estimator, and Recon v2.1 estimates of unobserved clonotypes were used to assess repertoire richness. Generation probabilities were computed with OLGA for all TCRbeta clonotypes obtained by the gDNA method from several donors. TCRdb took over this immuneACCESS table, retaining in-frame rearrangements with V and J assigned. Such tables are incomplete; in checked studies, under half of the missing clones stem from an unresolved V gene, and the remainder is unexplained. V and J calls and clone size are as listed in that table; D and trimming were resolved from the DNA. This sample comprises 780,000 or so clones, roughly 72% of them detected only once. The ten biggest clones cover roughly 1.8% of the sample.

Overall study outcomes, separate from this receptor: Sampling was restricted to blood, and TCR repertoires in tissue are likely to differ from TCR repertoires in blood. Compared with non-shared clonotypes, clonotypes shared by all four sorted-subset donors had higher generation probabilities. Rarefaction of sorted-subset datasets indicated incomplete sequencing despite the large sequencing depth. Sharing across a few donors was observed for about 5% of naive CD4, around 3.5% of naive CD8, over 2% of memory CD4, and around 0.4% of memory CD8 clonotypes. Because the study included a small number of donors, the genetic and exposure-history diversity represented was limited. Naive subsets generally had larger estimated clonotype richness than memory subsets did. Based on pairwise subsampling, the degree of clonotype sharing among donors was expected to be affected by sequencing depth.

Trimmed from V: 4 bases; trimmed from J: 2 bases; junction bases lacking a gene match: 5. Measured from the cysteine to the phenylalanine, the CDR3 is 14 residues long. Kept here is only the CDR3 DNA, which spans 42 bases and is read in frame from base 1. In the germline V gene, CDR1 corresponds to SGHRS and CDR2 to YFSETQ. Healthy HIV-negative adults with no recently reported acute infections or vaccinations were included as donors. All donors were Caucasian adults living in Nashville, Tennessee, USA. CD4+ T cells were enriched through magnetic negative selection, after which naive cells were positively selected on CD45RA and the remaining negative fraction served as the memory subset. Blood was obtained by leukapheresis, after which PBMCs were separated by Ficoll-Histopaque density gradient centrifugation and cryopreserved in liquid nitrogen vapor phase. Analytical flow cytometry was used to check the purity and quantity of every magnetically sorted T cell population. Genomic DNA was isolated from each sorted fraction and quantified by UV absorbance on a Nanodrop 2000c.

Concerning this clone itself: Its target antigen remains unknown. Per-base quality was not reported, and no clone a single base away is much larger than it.

The sequencing input was memory CD4+ T cells sorted from blood. The meaning of the sample's cell subset or site label: CD45RA-negative fraction. Rearrangement joined TRBV5-1 to TRBJ1-2, with 7 bases aligning to TRBD1. This receptor was identified in a woman aged 25 to 39 in good health. The nucleotide sequence is TGCGCCAGCAGCCGAGAGACAGGGAACTATGGCTACACCTTC. This yields the protein CASSRETGNYGYTF.